This T cell receptor beta chain came from a study of blood T cell repertoires in COVID-19. Study-wide context: COVID-19 samples from acute and convalescent phases originated in the United States, Italy and Spain. Sources were T cells, B-cell-depleted T cells, or PBMCs; the material itself was cDNA or gDNA.

Germline V lookup: CDR1 MNHNS, CDR2 SASEGT. The V end lost 3 bases, the J end lost 11 bases, and 10 bases lay between the germline ends. The CDR3 is 11 residues long. As originally analysed: Amplification of reference gene primers provided the estimated nucleated cell counts. Libraries were prepared by immunoSEQ multiplex PCR; TCRdb keeps only in-frame clonotypes and omits some of them. V and J calls and clone size follow that table, whereas D and trimming were derived from the DNA. The repertoire holds over 75,000 clones, with around 82% as singletons. V is TRBV6-1 and J is TRBJ1-1; D is unresolved. This receptor was obtained from a woman older than 75 with acute or convalescent COVID-19. Material: peripheral blood. In DNA, the CDR3 is TGTGCCAGCAGTGAGGAGATTCGGGCTTTCTTT. It specifies CASSEEIRAFF.